What follows are 10 T cell receptor beta chains derived from one specimen sequenced in a study of blood T cells in healthy people across ages. A second PCR of 7 to 11 cycles used a sample-barcoded 5' primer and a J-beta primer mix. In TCRdb, the 5' RACE reads were re-called with MiXCR into one record per CDR3 protein. The sample lists 1.5 million to 2 million distinct CDR3 sequences, 30% to 35% occurring once. The sequencing input was blood. These receptors all come from a woman aged 30 to 39 in good health.

This clonotype has just a few counts. This sequence joins TRBV20-1 and TRBJ1-5, with D perhaps TRBD1 (6 bases). Germline V gene data show CDR1 as DFQATT and CDR2 as SNEGSKA (reference sequence). V was pared by 6 bases and J by 7 bases, with 22 bases between. The CDR3 sequence is 15 residues long. The CDR3 protein is CSAPAVRGGNQPQHF. The DNA of the CDR3 is TGCAGTGCCCCGGCGGTAAGGGGGGGAAACCAGCCCCAGCATTTT.

This clonotype has a handful of counts. This sequence joins TRBV13 and TRBJ1-1, with D possibly being TRBD1 (6 bases). This CDR3 region has 16 residues. The V end was cut by 5 bases, the J end by 4 bases, with 20 bases between. CDR1 is PRHDT and CDR2 is FYEKMQ in the germline V gene (reference sequence). As DNA, the CDR3 is TGTGCCAGCAGCCCCCCCCCTTACAGGGAAGGCACTGAAGCTTTCTTT. Translated: CASSPPPYREGTEAFF.

On this clonotype itself: One end of the junction is discordant with germline, which a read error may explain. The CDR3, as DNA: TGTGCCACCAGTGACCCCTCGGGGAGCGGGAGTTACAATGAGCAGTGCTTC. Translating gives CATSDPSGSGSYNEQCF. This chain joins TRBV24-1 and TRBJ2-1, with 8 bases aligning to TRBD2. The germline V gene has CDR1 KGHDR and CDR2 SFDVKD. The CDR3 extends over 17 amino acids.

V and J are TRBV2 and TRBJ2-7; tentative D call: TRBD2 (6 bases). TRBJ2-5 matches the DNA end more closely, so the J call is doubtful. The germline V gene encodes CDR1 SNHLY and CDR2 FYNNEI. The CDR3 sequence is 16 residues long. Here the CDR3 DNA reads TGTGCCAGCAGTGAGCTTCCAGCGGGCGTCGAAGAGACCCAGTACTTC. It is translated as CASSELPAGVEETQYF.

This clonotype was found a few times. The chain uses TRBV18 and TRBJ2-6; D may be TRBD1 (6 bases). V was clipped by 3 bases and J by 1 base, with 10 bases between them. This CDR3 contains 16 residues. Germline lookup yields CDR1 KGHSH and CDR2 LQKENI. The CDR3 loop is CASSPLTGSGANVLTF. The CDR3 nucleotides are TGTGCCAGCTCACCCTTGACAGGATCTGGGGCCAACGTCCTGACTTTC.

J is TRBJ2-5 and V is TRBV5-1; 9 bases line up with TRBD1. Germline CDR1 is SGHRS and CDR2 is YFSETQ. This CDR3 region has 16 residues. V shed 0 bases and J 4 bases; nucleotides not matched to a gene: 7. The CDR3 DNA reads as TGCGCCAGCAGCTTGGGACAGGGGGTGTTCTCAGAGACCCAGTACTTC. Its translation: CASSLGQGVFSETQYF. Full variable domain (remainder filled in from reference TRBV5-1 and TRBJ2-5): KAGVTQTPRYLIKTRGQQVTLSCSPISGHRSVSWYQQTPGQGLQFLFEYFSETQRNKGNFPGRFSGRQFSNSRSEMNVSTLELGDSALYLCASSLGQGVFSETQYFGPGTRLLVL.

This clonotype was seen a handful of times. This chain links TRBV12-3 or TRBV12-4 with TRBJ2-7, with TRBD2 matching 8 bases. The V gene end was trimmed by 7 bases and the J gene end by 5 bases; junction bases not matched to a gene: 13. The length of the CDR3 is 15 residues. Here the CDR3 DNA reads TGTGCCAGCACCCTAGGAGAGCGGGGGAAAAACGAGCAGTACTTC. This sequence encodes CASTLGERGKNEQYF.

A remark on this clonotype: At one end the junction does not follow the germline gene, possibly because of a read error. The V and J genes are TRBV3-1 and TRBJ2-3, with a weak D call TRBD1 (5 bases). This CDR3 has 12 amino acids. The germline V gene has CDR1 LGHDT and CDR2 YNNKEL (reference sequence). The CDR3 reads CASSRVTGTQYF. The CDR3 DNA is TGTGCCAGCAGCCGCGTCACAGGTACGCAGTATTTT.

The chain uses TRBV20-1 and TRBJ2-7, with 12 bases lining up with TRBD2. The V segment lost 5 bases and the J segment 7 bases; nucleotides outside the gene matches: 9. Germline V gives CDR1 DFQATT, CDR2 SNEGSKA (reference sequence). The CDR3 contains 14 residues. CDR3 sequence reads: CSARLAGVHGEQYF. The CDR3 region has the DNA TGCAGTGCTCGACTAGCGGGAGTCCACGGGGAGCAGTACTTC.

Only a few counts were recorded for this clonotype. V and J are TRBV5-1 and TRBJ2-4; D possibly corresponds to TRBD1 (6 bases). The assigned J gene may be wrong: the sequence end matches TRBJ2-7 better. In germline, CDR1 is SGHRS, CDR2 YFSETQ. The CDR3 has 15 residues. CDR3 bases: TGCGCCAGCAGCCGACTTGCTGACAGGCTCTACGAGCAGTACTTC. Translation gives CASSRLADRLYEQYF.